Below, one TCR beta chain is given with its context. What it binds is unknown. The sample is drawn from a study of a mutant IDH1 vaccine in newly diagnosed glioma. The sample's time point: week 23, last vaccination. Doses consisted of 300 ug of mutant IDH1 20-mer peptide each, paired with topical imiquimod. Measured with immunoSEQ multiplex PCR; TCRdb has only the in-frame clones, and not every one. The repertoire consists of roughly 50,000 clones, with roughly 77% occurring once and the leading ten covering roughly 8.1%. The sequenced sample was PBMCs, obtained from a glioma patient whose treatment included an IDH1 peptide vaccine. This receptor was taken from a woman in her thirties or forties with glioma. Some clones in this sample may be carry-over from other donors' samples.

CDR3 nucleotides: TGCGCCAGCAGCTTGTCTGGGGCAGACACCATATATTTT. Translating it yields CASSLSGADTIYF. The gene calls are TRBV5-1 and TRBJ1-3, with D possibly being TRBD1 (5 bases). From germline, CDR1 is SGHRS and CDR2 YFSETQ. Deletions cut 1 base from V and 8 bases from J, with 10 bases between. CDR3 size: 13 residues.